A selection of T cell receptor beta chains follows, all from one sample in a study of PD-L1 blockade in urothelial cancer. Sequenced by immunoSEQ multiplex PCR; TCRdb stores in-frame clones only, minus some. The repertoire holds around 50,000 clones, with 70% to 90% as singletons. This specimen consisted of PBMCs, obtained around atezolizumab (anti-PD-L1) treatment. The receptors were gathered from a man in his 60s with urothelial cancer. Each CDR3 is given with its conserved first and last residue. A D gene is named only where the DNA matches it firmly. Only part of the rows carry a size: once, few, many, or a class if the clone is expanded.

J: TRBJ2-7; size: .; D: .; V: TRBV6-4; DNA: TGTGCCAGCAGTGCAGATGGAGGGTCCGAGCAGTACTTC; CDR3: CASSADGGSEQYF
J: TRBJ2-7; size: .; D: TRBD1; V: TRBV28; DNA: TGTGCCATCGGGGACAGCTCATCTTACGAGCAGTACTTC; CDR3: CAIGDSSSYEQYF
J: TRBJ1-3; size: .; D: .; V: TRBV4-1; DNA: TGCGCCAGCAGCCCCGGCCAGGCTAAGAGCTCTGGAAACACCATATATTTT; CDR3: CASSPGQAKSSGNTIYF
J: TRBJ1-4; size: .; D: .; V: TRBV27; DNA: TGTGCCAGCAGTTTACTGGGGGGGCCTAATGAAAAACTGTTTTTT; CDR3: CASSLLGGPNEKLFF
J: TRBJ2-1; size: .; D: TRBD2; V: TRBV9; DNA: TGTGCCAGCAGCGTGCCGCTAGCGGGAGTGGGGGGGTATGAGCAGTTCTTC; CDR3: CASSVPLAGVGGYEQFF
J: TRBJ1-4; size: .; D: TRBD1; V: TRBV28; DNA: TGTGCCAGCAGTTTATACGGAGGAGGAGGGACAGTGGGGTCTAATGAAAAACTGTTTTTT; CDR3: CASSLYGGGGTVGSNEKLFF
J: TRBJ2-3; size: .; D: .; V: TRBV27; DNA: TGTGCCAGCAGTTTCTTCCGACAGTCAGATACGCAGTATTTT; CDR3: CASSFFRQSDTQYF
J: TRBJ1-2; size: .; D: .; V: TRBV4-1; DNA: TGCGCCAGCAGCCAAGTTAAGGGAGATGGCTACACCTTC; CDR3: CASSQVKGDGYTF
J: TRBJ2-1; size: few; D: TRBD2; V: TRBV5-8; DNA: TGTGCCAGCCGCAGCGGGCTAGCGGCCTACAATGAGCAGTTCTTC; CDR3: CASRSGLAAYNEQFF
J: TRBJ2-1; size: .; D: .; V: TRBV6-1; DNA: TGTGCCAGCAGTGAAGAGCTAAGCGGAGGCAAGAATGAGCAGTTCTTC; CDR3: CASSEELSGGKNEQFF
J: TRBJ2-5; size: .; D: TRBD2; V: TRBV5-6; DNA: TGTGCCAGCAGCTTTGGACTAGCGGGAGGGAAGACCCAGTACTTC; CDR3: CASSFGLAGGKTQYF
J: TRBJ1-1; size: few; D: .; V: TRBV10-3; DNA: TGTGCCACCGTAACAGGGATTGAAGCTTTCTTT; CDR3: CATVTGIEAFF
J: TRBJ2-1; size: .; D: .; V: TRBV9; DNA: TGTGCCAGCAGCGCGTCAGGGGCCAATGAGCAGTTCTTC; CDR3: CASSASGANEQFF
J: TRBJ1-2; size: .; D: TRBD1; V: TRBV19; DNA: TGTGCCAGTAGTGACGTTAGTACAGGGGCGAAGTTATTC; CDR3: CASSDVSTGAKLF
J: TRBJ2-7; size: .; D: .; V: TRBV7-9; DNA: TGTGCCAGCAGCTTAGCTTCGCGCAGGGGCCTTTCCTACGAGCAGTACTTC; CDR3: CASSLASRRGLSYEQYF
J: TRBJ1-5; size: .; D: .; V: TRBV27; DNA: TGTGCCAGTGGAGGAAATCAGCCCCAGCATTTT; CDR3: CASGGNQPQHF
J: TRBJ1-2; size: once; D: .; V: TRBV5-1; DNA: TGCGCCAGCGCCTCAGGGGTAGCGGGCTATGGCTACACCTTC; CDR3: CASASGVAGYGYTF
J: TRBJ2-3; size: .; D: TRBD2; V: TRBV28; DNA: TGTGCCAGCAGTCCATCTAGCGGGAGGGCCTGGGGAGATACGCAGTATTTT; CDR3: CASSPSSGRAWGDTQYF
J: TRBJ1-5; size: .; D: .; V: TRBV5-1; DNA: TGCGCCAGCAGCTTGGAGCTCGTAGGGGTAGATCAGCCCCAGCATTTT; CDR3: CASSLELVGVDQPQHF
J: TRBJ2-5; size: .; D: .; V: TRBV9; DNA: TGTGCCAGCAGCGTAAGGGGCAGCCAAGAGACCCAGTACTTC; CDR3: CASSVRGSQETQYF
J: TRBJ1-4; size: .; D: TRBD1; V: TRBV28; DNA: TGTGCCAGCAGTACCGGACAGGGGGTGACTGAAAAACTGTTTTTT; CDR3: CASSTGQGVTEKLFF
J: TRBJ2-3; size: .; D: .; V: TRBV6-6; DNA: TGTGCCAGCAGTTACTCAGGGACAAGGATCACAGATACGCAGTATTTT; CDR3: CASSYSGTRITDTQYF
J: TRBJ2-7; size: .; D: .; V: TRBV6-6; DNA: TGTGCCAGCAGTTACGGCCATGCCTACGAGCAGTACTTC; CDR3: CASSYGHAYEQYF
J: TRBJ2-1; size: .; D: TRBD2; V: TRBV5-4; DNA: TGTGCCAGCAGCCCGGGAGGATTTTCCTACAATGAGCAGTTCTTC; CDR3: CASSPGGFSYNEQFF
J: TRBJ1-4; size: .; D: TRBD1; V: TRBV9; DNA: TGTGCCAGCAGCGTAGGAGACAGGGGCGAAAAACTGTTTTTT; CDR3: CASSVGDRGEKLFF
J: TRBJ1-1; size: .; D: .; V: TRBV18; DNA: TGTGCCAGCTCACCAAACAGCAGGACTGAAGCTTTCTTT; CDR3: CASSPNSRTEAFF
J: TRBJ1-1; size: .; D: .; V: TRBV7-9; DNA: TGTGCCAGCAGCTTAGCCCTTGGGACTTACTTT; CDR3: CASSLALGTYF
J: TRBJ2-7; size: few; D: .; V: TRBV27; DNA: TGTGCCAGCAGTGGGTTTGGGGCAGGCACCTACGAGCAGTACTTC; CDR3: CASSGFGAGTYEQYF
J: TRBJ2-7; size: .; D: .; V: TRBV6-5; DNA: TGTGCCAGTAGCGAGAGTGGGACCAGGGGAGAGCAGTACTTC; CDR3: CASSESGTRGEQYF
J: TRBJ2-5; size: .; D: .; V: TRBV7-6; DNA: TGTGCCAGCAGCTTAGGAGCAGGGATTGAGACCCAGTACTTC; CDR3: CASSLGAGIETQYF
J: TRBJ1-2; size: few; D: .; V: TRBV28; DNA: TGTGCCAGCTACTCCCAGGCTACAGGATATGGCTACACCTTC; CDR3: CASYSQATGYGYTF
J: TRBJ2-1; size: .; D: .; V: TRBV9; DNA: TGTGCCAGCAGCGTAGTCCCGACAAGGGGTAATGAGCAGTTCTTC; CDR3: CASSVVPTRGNEQFF
J: TRBJ2-7; size: .; D: TRBD1; V: TRBV27; DNA: TGTGCCAGCAAAACACAGGGGTGGAGGTCGTCCGAGCAGTACTTC; CDR3: CASKTQGWRSSEQYF
J: TRBJ1-1; size: .; D: TRBD1; V: TRBV5-4; DNA: TGTGCCAGCAGCCGCGACAGGGCGAACACTGAAGCTTTCTTT; CDR3: CASSRDRANTEAFF
J: TRBJ2-5; size: few; D: .; V: TRBV6-5; DNA: TGTGCCAGCAGTTCTTTAACCTTGGGGCGGAAAGAGACCCAGTACTTC; CDR3: CASSSLTLGRKETQYF
J: TRBJ2-1; size: .; D: TRBD2; V: TRBV28; DNA: TGTGCCAGCAGTTTAGTCCTAGCGGGAGGACTGTTCTTC; CDR3: CASSLVLAGGLFF
J: TRBJ2-7; size: .; D: TRBD2; V: TRBV18; DNA: TGTGCCAGCTCACTTGGCGGGACTAGCGGCACCTACGAGCAGTACTTC; CDR3: CASSLGGTSGTYEQYF